This TCR beta chain was profiled in a study of cytomegalovirus exposure and HLA in healthy donors. Study-level points and caveats: By HLA locus, TCR association rates varied in a later analysis, with DRB1 showing the most and HLA-C the fewest.

Of note for this clone: Its matching antigen is unknown.

This CDR3 region has 16 residues. J lost 0 bases, V lost 4 bases, and 6 bases had no gene match. Germline V lookup: CDR1 SEHNR, CDR2 FQNEAQ (reference sequence). Primers included in the PCR were 60 Vbeta and 13 Jbeta primers. Measured with immunoSEQ multiplex PCR; TCRdb has only the in-frame clones, and not every one. The sample table includes more than 40,000 clones. Sequenced material: PBMCs. The receptor comes from a middle-aged woman in good health and CMV-seronegative. The V and J genes are TRBV7-9 and TRBJ2-3, with 8 bases lining up with TRBD2. The CDR3 loop is CASSSNPSGSTDTQYF. In DNA form, the CDR3 reads TGTGCCAGCAGCTCAAACCCTAGCGGGAGCACAGATACGCAGTATTTT.